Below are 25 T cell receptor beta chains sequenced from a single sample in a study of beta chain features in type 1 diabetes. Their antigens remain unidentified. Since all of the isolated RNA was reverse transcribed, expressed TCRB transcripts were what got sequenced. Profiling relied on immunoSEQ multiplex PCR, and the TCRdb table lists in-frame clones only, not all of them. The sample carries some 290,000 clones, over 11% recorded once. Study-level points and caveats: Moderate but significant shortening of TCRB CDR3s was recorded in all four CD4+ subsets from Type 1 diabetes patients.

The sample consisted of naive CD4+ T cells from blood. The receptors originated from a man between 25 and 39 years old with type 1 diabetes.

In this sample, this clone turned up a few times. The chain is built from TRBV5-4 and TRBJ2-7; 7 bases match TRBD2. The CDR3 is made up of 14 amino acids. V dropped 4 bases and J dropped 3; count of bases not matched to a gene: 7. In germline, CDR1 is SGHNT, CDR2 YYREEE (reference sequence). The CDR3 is CASSQSGNDYEQYF. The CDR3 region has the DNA TGTGCCAGCAGCCAGAGCGGGAATGACTACGAGCAGTACTTC.

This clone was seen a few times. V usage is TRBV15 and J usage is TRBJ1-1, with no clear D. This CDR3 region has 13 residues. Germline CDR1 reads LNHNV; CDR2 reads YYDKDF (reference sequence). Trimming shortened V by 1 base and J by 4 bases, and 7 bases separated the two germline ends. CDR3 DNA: TGTGCCACCAGCAGAGTCCCGAGCACTGAAGCTTTCTTT. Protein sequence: CATSRVPSTEAFF. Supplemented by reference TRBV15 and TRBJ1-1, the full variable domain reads DAMVIQNPRYQVTQFGKPVTLSCSQTLNHNVMYWYQQKSSQAPKLLFHYYDKDFNNEADTPDNFQSRRPNTSFCFLDIRSPGLGDTAMYLCATSRVPSTEAFFGQGTRLTVV.

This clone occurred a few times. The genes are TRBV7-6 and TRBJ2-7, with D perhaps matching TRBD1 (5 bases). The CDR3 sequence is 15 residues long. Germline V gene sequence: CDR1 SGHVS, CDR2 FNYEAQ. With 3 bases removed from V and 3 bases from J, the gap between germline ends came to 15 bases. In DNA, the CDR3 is TGTGCCAGCAGCTTGGCGCATGCCAGGGTCTACGAGCAGTACTTC. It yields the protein CASSLAHARVYEQYF.

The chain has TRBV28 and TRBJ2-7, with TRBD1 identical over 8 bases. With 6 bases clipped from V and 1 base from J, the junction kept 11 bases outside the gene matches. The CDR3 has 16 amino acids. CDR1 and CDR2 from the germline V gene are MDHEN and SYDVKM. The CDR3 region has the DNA TGTGCCAGCAGCACCTCCGGACAGGGAAGGTCCTACGAGCAGTACTTC. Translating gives CASSTSGQGRSYEQYF. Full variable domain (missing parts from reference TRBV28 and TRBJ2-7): DVKVTQSSRYLVKRTGEKVFLECVQDMDHENMFWYRQDPGLGLRLIYFSYDVKMKEKGDIPEGYSVSREKKERFSLILESASTNQTSMYLCASSTSGQGRSYEQYFGPGTRLTVT.

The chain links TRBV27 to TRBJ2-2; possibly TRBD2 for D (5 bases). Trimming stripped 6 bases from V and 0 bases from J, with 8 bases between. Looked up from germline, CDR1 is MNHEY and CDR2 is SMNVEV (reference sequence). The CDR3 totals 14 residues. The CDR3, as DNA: TGTGCCAGCAGGCCCGGGGCGAACACCGGGGAGCTGTTTTTT. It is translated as CASRPGANTGELFF.

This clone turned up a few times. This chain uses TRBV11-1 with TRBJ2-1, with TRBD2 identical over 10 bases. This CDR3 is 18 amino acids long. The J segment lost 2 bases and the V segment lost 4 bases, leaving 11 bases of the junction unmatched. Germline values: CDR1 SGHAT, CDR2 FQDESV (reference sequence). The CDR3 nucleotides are TGTGCCAGCAGCTGGGGAGCGGGAGGGCCTAACACCTACAATGAGCAGTTCTTC. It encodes CASSWGAGGPNTYNEQFF.

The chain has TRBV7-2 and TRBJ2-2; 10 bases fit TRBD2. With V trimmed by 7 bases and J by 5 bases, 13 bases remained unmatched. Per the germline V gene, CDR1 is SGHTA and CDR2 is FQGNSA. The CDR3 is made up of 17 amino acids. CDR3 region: CASTSYLAGDGTGELFF. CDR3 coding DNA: TGTGCCAGCACCTCTTATCTAGCGGGAGATGGTACCGGGGAGCTGTTTTTT.

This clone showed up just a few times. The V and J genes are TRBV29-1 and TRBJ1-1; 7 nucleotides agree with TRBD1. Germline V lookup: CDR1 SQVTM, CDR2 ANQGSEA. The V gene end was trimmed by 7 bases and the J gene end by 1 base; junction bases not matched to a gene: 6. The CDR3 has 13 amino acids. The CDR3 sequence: CSAQGQWNTEAFF. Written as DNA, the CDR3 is TGCAGCGCTCAGGGACAGTGGAACACTGAAGCTTTCTTT. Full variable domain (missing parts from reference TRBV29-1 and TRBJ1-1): SAVISQKPSRDICQRGTSLTIQCQVDSQVTMMFWYRQQPGQSLTLIATANQGSEATYESGFVIDKFPISRPNLTFSTLTVSNMSPEDSSIYLCSAQGQWNTEAFFGQGTRLTVV.

CDR3 DNA sequence: TGTGCCAGCAGCTTAGACAGGCCGAACACTGAAGCTTTCTTT. Protein: CASSLDRPNTEAFF. The J gene is TRBJ1-1, the V gene TRBV7-9; maybe TRBD1 (5 bases). The CDR3 runs to 14 residues. Germline-derived CDR1 and CDR2 are SEHNR and FQNEAQ (reference sequence). V was pared by 1 base and J by 1 base, with 7 bases between.

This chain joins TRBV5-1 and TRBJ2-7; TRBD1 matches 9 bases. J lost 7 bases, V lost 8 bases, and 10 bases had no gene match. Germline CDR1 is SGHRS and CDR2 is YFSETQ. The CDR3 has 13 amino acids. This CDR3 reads CASNVAGQGEQYF. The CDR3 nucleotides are TGCGCCAGTAACGTGGCGGGACAGGGTGAGCAGTACTTC.

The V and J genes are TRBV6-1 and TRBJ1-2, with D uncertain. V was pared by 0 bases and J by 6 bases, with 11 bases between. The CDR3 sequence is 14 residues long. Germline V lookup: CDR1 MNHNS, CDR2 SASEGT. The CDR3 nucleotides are TGTGCCAGCAGTGAAGCGTTGGGCAGCAATGGCTACACCTTC. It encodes CASSEALGSNGYTF.

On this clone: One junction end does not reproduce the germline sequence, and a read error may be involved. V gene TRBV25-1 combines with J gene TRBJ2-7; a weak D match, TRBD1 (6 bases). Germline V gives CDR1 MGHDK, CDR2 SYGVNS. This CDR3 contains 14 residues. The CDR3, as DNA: TGTGCCAGCAGTAAATACCAGGGGAACTACGAGCAGTACTTC. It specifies CASSKYQGNYEQYF.

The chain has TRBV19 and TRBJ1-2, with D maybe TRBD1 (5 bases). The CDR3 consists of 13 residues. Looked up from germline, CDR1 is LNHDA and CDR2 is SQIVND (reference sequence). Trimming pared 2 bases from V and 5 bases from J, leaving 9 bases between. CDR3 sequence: CASSIQGLYGYTF. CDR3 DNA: TGTGCCAGTAGTATACAGGGACTTTATGGCTACACCTTC.

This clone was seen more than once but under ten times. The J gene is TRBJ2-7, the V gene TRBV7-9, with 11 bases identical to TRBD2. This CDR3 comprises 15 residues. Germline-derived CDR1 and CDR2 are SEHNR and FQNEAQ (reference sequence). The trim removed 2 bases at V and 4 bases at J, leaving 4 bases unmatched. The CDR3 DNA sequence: TGTGCCAGCAGCTTACAAACTAGCGGGAGTTACGAGCAGTACTTC. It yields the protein CASSLQTSGSYEQYF.

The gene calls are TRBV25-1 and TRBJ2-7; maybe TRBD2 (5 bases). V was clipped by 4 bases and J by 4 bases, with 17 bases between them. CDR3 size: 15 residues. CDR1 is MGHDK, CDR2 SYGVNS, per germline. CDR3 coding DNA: TGTGCCAGCAGTGCTTCGTGGAGCGGAGAGTACGAGCAGTACTTC. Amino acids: CASSASWSGEYEQYF.

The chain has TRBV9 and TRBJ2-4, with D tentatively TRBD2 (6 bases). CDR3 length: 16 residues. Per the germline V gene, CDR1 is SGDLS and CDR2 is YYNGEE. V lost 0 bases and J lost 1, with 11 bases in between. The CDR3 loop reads CASSVGASGAKNIQYF. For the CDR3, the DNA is TGTGCCAGCAGCGTAGGAGCGAGCGGGGCCAAAAACATTCAGTACTTC.

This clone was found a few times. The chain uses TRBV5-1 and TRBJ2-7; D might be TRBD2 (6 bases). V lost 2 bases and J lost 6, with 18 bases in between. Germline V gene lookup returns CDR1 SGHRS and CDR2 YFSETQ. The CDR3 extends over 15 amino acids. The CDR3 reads CASSFAPGLEGEQYF. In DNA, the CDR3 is TGCGCCAGCAGCTTCGCGCCGGGACTCGAGGGCGAGCAGTACTTC.

The CDR3 here is CASSPSGRSYEQYF. DNA for the CDR3: TGCGCCAGCAGCCCGAGCGGGAGGAGTTACGAGCAGTACTTC. This chain links TRBV5-1 with TRBJ2-7; 9 nucleotides agree with TRBD2. Per germline, CDR1 SGHRS and CDR2 YFSETQ. Losses at the gene ends were 4 bases for V and 4 bases for J; bases not matched to a gene: 6. The CDR3 spans 14 residues.

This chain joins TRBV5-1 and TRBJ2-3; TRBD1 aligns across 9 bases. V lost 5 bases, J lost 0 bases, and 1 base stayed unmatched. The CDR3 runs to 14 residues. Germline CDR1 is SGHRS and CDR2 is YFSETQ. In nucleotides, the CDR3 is TGCGCCAGCAGACAGGGGGCGAGCACAGATACGCAGTATTTT. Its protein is CASRQGASTDTQYF.

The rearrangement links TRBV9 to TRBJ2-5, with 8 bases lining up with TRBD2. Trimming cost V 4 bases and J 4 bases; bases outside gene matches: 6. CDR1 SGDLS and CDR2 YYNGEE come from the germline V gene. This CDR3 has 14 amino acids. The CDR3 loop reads CASSPRTSTETQYF. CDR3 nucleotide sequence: TGTGCCAGCAGCCCCCGGACTAGCACAGAGACCCAGTACTTC.

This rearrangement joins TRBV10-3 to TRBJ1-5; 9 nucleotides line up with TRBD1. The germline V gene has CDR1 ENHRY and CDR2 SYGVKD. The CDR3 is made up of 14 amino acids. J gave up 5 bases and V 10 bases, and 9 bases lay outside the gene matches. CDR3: CATPGTGSDQPQHF. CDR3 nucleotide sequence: TGTGCCACCCCCGGGACAGGGTCGGATCAGCCCCAGCATTTT.

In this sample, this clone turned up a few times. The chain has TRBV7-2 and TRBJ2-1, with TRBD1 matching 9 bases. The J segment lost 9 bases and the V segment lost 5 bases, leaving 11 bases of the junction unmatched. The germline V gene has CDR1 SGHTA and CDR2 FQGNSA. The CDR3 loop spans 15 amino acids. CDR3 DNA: TGTGCCAGCAGCCCAACCGGGACAGGGTCTTTTGAGCAGTTCTTC. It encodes CASSPTGTGSFEQFF.

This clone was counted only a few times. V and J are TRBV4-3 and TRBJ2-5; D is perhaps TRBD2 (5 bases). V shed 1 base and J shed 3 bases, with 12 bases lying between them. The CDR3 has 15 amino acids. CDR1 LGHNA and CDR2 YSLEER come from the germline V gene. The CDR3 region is CASSQVLGREETQYF. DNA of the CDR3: TGCGCCAGCAGCCAAGTCTTAGGGCGGGAAGAGACCCAGTACTTC.

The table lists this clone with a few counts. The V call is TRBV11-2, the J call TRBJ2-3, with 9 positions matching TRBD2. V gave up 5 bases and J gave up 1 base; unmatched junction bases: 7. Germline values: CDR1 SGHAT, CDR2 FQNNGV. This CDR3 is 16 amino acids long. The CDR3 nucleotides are TGTGCCAGCAGCCCCCGCAGGACTAGCGGCACAGATACGCAGTATTTT. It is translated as CASSPRRTSGTDTQYF.

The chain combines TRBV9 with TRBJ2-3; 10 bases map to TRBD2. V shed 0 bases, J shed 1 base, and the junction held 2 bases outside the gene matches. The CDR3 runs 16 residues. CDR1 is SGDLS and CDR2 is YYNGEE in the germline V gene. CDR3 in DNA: TGTGCCAGCAGCGTAGGTCTAGCGGGAGGCACAGATACGCAGTATTTT. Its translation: CASSVGLAGGTDTQYF.